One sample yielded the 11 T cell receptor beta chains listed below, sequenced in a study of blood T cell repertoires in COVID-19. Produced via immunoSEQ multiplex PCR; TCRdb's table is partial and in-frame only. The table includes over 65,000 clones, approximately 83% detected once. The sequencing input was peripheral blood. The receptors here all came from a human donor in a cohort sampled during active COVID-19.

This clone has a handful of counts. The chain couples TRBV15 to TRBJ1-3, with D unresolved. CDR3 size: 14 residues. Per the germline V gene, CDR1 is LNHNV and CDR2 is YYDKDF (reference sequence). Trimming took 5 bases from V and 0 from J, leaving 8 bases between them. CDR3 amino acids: CATSRTFSGNTIYF. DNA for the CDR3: TGTGCCACCAGCCGTACATTCTCTGGAAACACCATATATTTT. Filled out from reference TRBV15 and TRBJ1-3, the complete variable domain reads DAMVIQNPRYQVTQFGKPVTLSCSQTLNHNVMYWYQQKSSQAPKLLFHYYDKDFNNEADTPDNFQSRRPNTSFCFLDIRSPGLGDTAMYLCATSRTFSGNTIYFGEGSWLTVV.

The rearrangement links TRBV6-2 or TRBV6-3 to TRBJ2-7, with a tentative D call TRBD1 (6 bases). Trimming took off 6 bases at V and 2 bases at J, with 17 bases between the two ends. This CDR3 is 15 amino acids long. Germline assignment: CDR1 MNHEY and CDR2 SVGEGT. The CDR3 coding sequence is TGTGCCAGCAGCCGAGCCCCGGGACAAACCTACGAGCAGTACTTC. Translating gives CASSRAPGQTYEQYF.

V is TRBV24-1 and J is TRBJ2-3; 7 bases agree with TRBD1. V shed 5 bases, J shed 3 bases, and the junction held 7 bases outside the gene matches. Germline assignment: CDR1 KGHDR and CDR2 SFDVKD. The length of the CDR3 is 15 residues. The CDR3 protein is CATSGATTGTDTQYF. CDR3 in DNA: TGTGCCACCAGTGGGGCGACGACAGGGACAGATACGCAGTATTTT.

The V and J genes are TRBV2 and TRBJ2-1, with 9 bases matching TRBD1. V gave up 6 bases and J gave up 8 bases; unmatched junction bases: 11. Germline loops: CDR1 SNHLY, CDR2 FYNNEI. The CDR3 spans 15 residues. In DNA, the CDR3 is TGTGCCAGCAGAGGAGGGGACAGGGCATCCGATGAGCAGTTCTTC. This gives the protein CASRGGDRASDEQFF.

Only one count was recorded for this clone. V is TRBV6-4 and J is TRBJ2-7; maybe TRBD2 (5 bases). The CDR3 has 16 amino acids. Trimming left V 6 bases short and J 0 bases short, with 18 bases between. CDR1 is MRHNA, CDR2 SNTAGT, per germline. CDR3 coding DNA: TGTGCCAGCAGCGGGAAGCCTCCGGAGTGCTCCTACGAGCAGTACTTC. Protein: CASSGKPPECSYEQYF.

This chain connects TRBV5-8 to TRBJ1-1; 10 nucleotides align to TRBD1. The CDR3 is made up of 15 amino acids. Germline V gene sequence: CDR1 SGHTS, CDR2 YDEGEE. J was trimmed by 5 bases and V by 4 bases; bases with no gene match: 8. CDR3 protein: CASSLWTGGQTEAFF. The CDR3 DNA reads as TGTGCCAGCAGCCTATGGACAGGGGGTCAAACTGAAGCTTTCTTT.

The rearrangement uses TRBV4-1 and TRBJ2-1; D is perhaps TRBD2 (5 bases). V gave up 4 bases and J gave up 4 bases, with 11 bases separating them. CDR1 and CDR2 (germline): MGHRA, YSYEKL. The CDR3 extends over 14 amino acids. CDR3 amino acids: CASSPGGGYNEQFF. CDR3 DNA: TGCGCCAGCAGCCCCGGCGGAGGATACAATGAGCAGTTCTTC.

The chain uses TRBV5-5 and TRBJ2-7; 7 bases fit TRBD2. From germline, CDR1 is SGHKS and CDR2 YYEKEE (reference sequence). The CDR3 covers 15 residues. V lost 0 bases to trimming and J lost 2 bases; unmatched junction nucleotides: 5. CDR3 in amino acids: CASSLDGGSAYEQYF. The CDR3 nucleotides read TGTGCCAGCAGCTTGGATGGCGGGAGCGCCTACGAGCAGTACTTC.

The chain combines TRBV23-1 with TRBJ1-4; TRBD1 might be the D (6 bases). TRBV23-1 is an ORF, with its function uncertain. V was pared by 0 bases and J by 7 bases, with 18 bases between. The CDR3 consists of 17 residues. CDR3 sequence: CASSQSRGGAQIEKLFF. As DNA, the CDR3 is TGCGCCAGCAGTCAATCAAGGGGGGGCGCACAGATTGAAAAACTGTTTTTT.

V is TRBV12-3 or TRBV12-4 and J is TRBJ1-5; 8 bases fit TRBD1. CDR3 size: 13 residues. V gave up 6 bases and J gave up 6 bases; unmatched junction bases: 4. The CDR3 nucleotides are TGTGCCAGCAGCCCGACAGGGGCTCAGCCCCAGCATTTT. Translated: CASSPTGAQPQHF.

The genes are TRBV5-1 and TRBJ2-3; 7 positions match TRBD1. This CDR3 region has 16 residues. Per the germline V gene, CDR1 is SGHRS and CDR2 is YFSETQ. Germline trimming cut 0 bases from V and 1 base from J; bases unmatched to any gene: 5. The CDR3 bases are TGCGCCAGCAGCTTGGCGATCGGACAGGGCACAGATACGCAGTATTTT. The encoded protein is CASSLAIGQGTDTQYF.